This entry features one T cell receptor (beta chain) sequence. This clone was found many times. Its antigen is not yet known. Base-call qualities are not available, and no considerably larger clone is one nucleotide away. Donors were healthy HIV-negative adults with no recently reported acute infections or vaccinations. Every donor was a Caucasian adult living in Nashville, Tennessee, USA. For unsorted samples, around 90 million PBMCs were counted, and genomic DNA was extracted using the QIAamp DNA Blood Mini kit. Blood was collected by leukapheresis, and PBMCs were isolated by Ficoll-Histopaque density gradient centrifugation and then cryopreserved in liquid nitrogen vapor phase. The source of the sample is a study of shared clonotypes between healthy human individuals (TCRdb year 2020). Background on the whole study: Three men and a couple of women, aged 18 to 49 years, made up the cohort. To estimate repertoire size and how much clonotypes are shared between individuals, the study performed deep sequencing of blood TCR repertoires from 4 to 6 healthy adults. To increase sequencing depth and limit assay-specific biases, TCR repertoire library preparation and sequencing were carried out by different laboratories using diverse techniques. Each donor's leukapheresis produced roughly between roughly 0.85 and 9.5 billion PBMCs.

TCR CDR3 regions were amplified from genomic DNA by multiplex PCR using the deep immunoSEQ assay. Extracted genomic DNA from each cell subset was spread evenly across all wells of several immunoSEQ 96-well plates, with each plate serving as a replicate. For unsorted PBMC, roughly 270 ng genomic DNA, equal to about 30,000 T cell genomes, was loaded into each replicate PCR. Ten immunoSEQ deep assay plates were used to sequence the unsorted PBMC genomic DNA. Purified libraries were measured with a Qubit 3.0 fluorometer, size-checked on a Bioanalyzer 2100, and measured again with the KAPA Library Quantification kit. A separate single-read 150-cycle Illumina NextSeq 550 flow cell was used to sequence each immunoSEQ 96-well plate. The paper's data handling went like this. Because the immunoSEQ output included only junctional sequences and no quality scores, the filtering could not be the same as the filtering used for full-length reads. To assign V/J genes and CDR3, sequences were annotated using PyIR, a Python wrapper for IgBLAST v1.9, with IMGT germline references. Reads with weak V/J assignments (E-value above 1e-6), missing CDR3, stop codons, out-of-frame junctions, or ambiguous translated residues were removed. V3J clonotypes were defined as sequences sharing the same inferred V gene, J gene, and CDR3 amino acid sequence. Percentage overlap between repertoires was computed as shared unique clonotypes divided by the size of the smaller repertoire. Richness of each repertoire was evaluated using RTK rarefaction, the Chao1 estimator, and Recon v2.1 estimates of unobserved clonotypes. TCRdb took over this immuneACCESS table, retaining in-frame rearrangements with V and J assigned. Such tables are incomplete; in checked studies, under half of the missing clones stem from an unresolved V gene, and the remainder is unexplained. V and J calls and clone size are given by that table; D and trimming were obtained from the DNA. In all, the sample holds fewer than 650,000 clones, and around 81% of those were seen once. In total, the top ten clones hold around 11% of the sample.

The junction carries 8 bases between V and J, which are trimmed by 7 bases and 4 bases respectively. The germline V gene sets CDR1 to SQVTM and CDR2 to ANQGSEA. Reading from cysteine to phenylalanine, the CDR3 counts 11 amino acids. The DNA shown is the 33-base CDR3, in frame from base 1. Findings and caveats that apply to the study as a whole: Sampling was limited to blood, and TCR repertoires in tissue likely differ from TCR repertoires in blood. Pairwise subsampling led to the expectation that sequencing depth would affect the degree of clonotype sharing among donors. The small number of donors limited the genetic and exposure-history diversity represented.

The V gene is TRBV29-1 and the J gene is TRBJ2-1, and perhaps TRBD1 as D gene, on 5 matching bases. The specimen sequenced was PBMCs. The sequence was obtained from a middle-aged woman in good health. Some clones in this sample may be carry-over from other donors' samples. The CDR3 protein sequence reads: CSATGYNEQFF. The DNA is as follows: TGCAGCGCAACAGGTTACAATGAGCAGTTCTTC.